This T cell receptor beta chain was retrieved from a study of identical twins. Study-wide results and caveats: Clonotypes of the beta chain that were abundant in cord blood carried fewer insertions (memory repertoires showed none).

In TCRdb, the 5' RACE reads were re-called with MiXCR into one record per CDR3 protein. The table has a few hundred thousand distinct CDR3 sequences, approximately 9.6% seen once. CDR3 size: 16 residues. Per germline, CDR1 SGHTA and CDR2 FQGNSA. V was pared by 5 bases and J by 4 bases, with 12 bases of the junction left unmatched. About this clonotype itself: What it binds is unknown.

This sample was also put to use in a study of yellow fever vaccine responses in identical twins.

The sequenced sample consisted of PBMCs. This rearrangement joins TRBV7-2 to TRBJ2-7; 9 bases line up with TRBD1. The sequence was obtained from a woman between 18 and 29 years old in good health. The CDR3 region is CASSQDGRDRVYEQYF. The CDR3 DNA follows: TGTGCCAGCAGCCAAGATGGCCGGGACAGGGTTTACGAGCAGTACTTC.